The rows below give T cell receptor beta chains drawn from one sample of a study of T cells in tuberculosis. Method: immunoSEQ multiplex PCR; TCRdb's copy keeps in-frame clones and lacks some. The sample carries 35,000 to 45,000 clones, less than 95% recorded once. Here the sequenced sample was PBMCs, taken at tuberculosis diagnosis. These receptors were taken from an adult with tuberculosis. The CDR3 runs from the conserved cysteine through the conserved F or W. The order of the fields is V gene, D gene, J gene, CDR3 length, clone size, CDR3 DNA, CDR3 protein. The D gene is left open where the match is weak. Not all rows give a size; the values are once, few, many and, for expanded clones, a class.

V: TRBV6-5; D: -; J: TRBJ1-3; length: 15; size: once; DNA: TGTGCCAGCAGTTACGATGGGAGCTCTGGAAACACCATATATTTT; CDR3: CASSYDGSSGNTIYF
V: TRBV14; D: TRBD1; J: TRBJ2-7; length: 15; size: -; DNA: TGTGCCAGCAGCCGAGGGGGCCCCTCCACCTACGAGCAGTACTTC; CDR3: CASSRGGPSTYEQYF
V: TRBV5-4; D: TRBD1; J: TRBJ1-6; length: 14; size: -; DNA: TGTGCCAGCAGCGCGGGACAGGGAAATTCACCCCTCCACTTT; CDR3: CASSAGQGNSPLHF
V: TRBV7-9; D: -; J: TRBJ2-6; length: 18; size: -; DNA: TGTGCCAGCAGCTCATCTCGGCAGGACTTCTCTGGGGCCAACGTCCTGACTTTC; CDR3: CASSSSRQDFSGANVLTF
V: TRBV5-1; D: -; J: TRBJ2-2; length: 15; size: -; DNA: TGCGCCAGCAGCCAAGCCGGGGGGCCGGCCGGGGAGCTGTTTTTT; CDR3: CASSQAGGPAGELFF
V: TRBV2; D: TRBD1; J: TRBJ2-3; length: 15; size: -; DNA: TGTGCCAGCAGTTCACAGGGGTCTCGCACAGATACGCAGTATTTT; CDR3: CASSSQGSRTDTQYF
V: TRBV19; D: TRBD1; J: TRBJ1-6; length: 15; size: -; DNA: TGTGCCAGTAGTATACTGGGACAGGGCGGTTCACCCCTCCACTTT; CDR3: CASSILGQGGSPLHF
V: TRBV5-1; D: TRBD1; J: TRBJ2-6; length: 15; size: -; DNA: TGCGCCAGCAGCATAATACCGGGACAGGGCGGCGACCTGACTTTC; CDR3: CASSIIPGQGGDLTF
V: TRBV11-2; D: TRBD1; J: TRBJ2-2; length: 14; size: -; DNA: TGTGCCAGCAGCTGGGACAGAGCCACCGGGGAGCTGTTTTTT; CDR3: CASSWDRATGELFF
V: TRBV19; D: -; J: TRBJ2-7; length: 17; size: -; DNA: TGTGCCAGTAGTATAGAGCGCAGGGCCTCCGGGTTCTACGAGCAGTACTTC; CDR3: CASSIERRASGFYEQYF
V: TRBV7-8; D: -; J: TRBJ1-6; length: 16; size: -; DNA: TGTGCCAGCAGCGTCGACATTGGTGGTCTCAATTCACCCCTCCACTTT; CDR3: CASSVDIGGLNSPLHF
V: TRBV7-9; D: TRBD1; J: TRBJ2-7; length: 18; size: -; DNA: TGTGCCAGCAGCCCCGGCTCTAGGGGACAGGGGAAGGCCTACGAGCAGTACTTC; CDR3: CASSPGSRGQGKAYEQYF
V: TRBV11-2; D: -; J: TRBJ2-5; length: 11; size: -; DNA: TGTGCCAGCAGTTCAGGAGAGACCCAGTACTTC; CDR3: CASSSGETQYF
V: TRBV5-1; D: TRBD1; J: TRBJ1-6; length: 18; size: few; DNA: TGCGCCAGCAAAATAAAATCGGGACAGGGTGATTATAATTCACCCCTCCACTTT; CDR3: CASKIKSGQGDYNSPLHF
V: TRBV6-5; D: TRBD2; J: TRBJ2-1; length: 15; size: -; DNA: TGTGCCAGCACCCCGACTAGCGGGGGGGCGAATGAGCAGTTCTTC; CDR3: CASTPTSGGANEQFF
V: TRBV4-3; D: -; J: TRBJ1-6; length: 15; size: -; DNA: TGCGCCAGCAGCCAAGGGGCGCGGGATCATTCACCCCTCCACTTT; CDR3: CASSQGARDHSPLHF
V: TRBV5-1; D: -; J: TRBJ2-7; length: 15; size: -; DNA: TGCGCCAGCAGCTTCCGGGACTCAGGCGCCTACGAGCAGTACTTC; CDR3: CASSFRDSGAYEQYF
V: TRBV7-2; D: -; J: TRBJ1-1; length: 13; size: once; DNA: TGTGCCAGCGGCCAGGAGGCGAACACTGAAGCTTTCTTT; CDR3: CASGQEANTEAFF
V: TRBV4-1; D: -; J: TRBJ2-7; length: 14; size: -; DNA: TGCGCCAGCAGCCAAGTTATCAACGCGAACGAGCAGTACTTC; CDR3: CASSQVINANEQYF
V: TRBV7-2; D: -; J: TRBJ1-1; length: 13; size: -; DNA: TGTGCCAGCAGCGATCCCTGGCTAGCTGAAGCTTTCTTT; CDR3: CASSDPWLAEAFF
V: TRBV5-4; D: -; J: TRBJ1-1; length: 13; size: -; DNA: TGTGCCAGCAGCTTTCTAACGAACACTGAAGCTTTCTTT; CDR3: CASSFLTNTEAFF
V: TRBV5-1; D: -; J: TRBJ2-7; length: 17; size: -; DNA: TGCGCCAGCAGCTTGGATATCAACGTCAGGATCTCCTACGAGCAGTACTTC; CDR3: CASSLDINVRISYEQYF
V: TRBV2; D: -; J: TRBJ2-7; length: 15; size: few; DNA: TGTGCCAGCAGTGAAGGTCCCCCGGGACTCTACGAGCAGTACTTC; CDR3: CASSEGPPGLYEQYF
V: TRBV21-1; D: -; J: TRBJ2-2; length: 15; size: -; DNA: TGTGCCAGCAGCCGGGACAGGCGCCTACCCGGGGAGCTGTTTTTT; CDR3: CASSRDRRLPGELFF
V: TRBV15; D: -; J: TRBJ2-6; length: 16; size: -; DNA: TGTGCCACCAGCAGTTTCCGGGACACTGGGGCCAACGTCCTGACTTTC; CDR3: CATSSFRDTGANVLTF
V: TRBV6-4; D: TRBD2; J: TRBJ2-1; length: 20; size: once; DNA: TGTGCCAGCAGTGACGGACAGACTAGCGGGGGAGAATCCTCCTACAATGAGCAGTTCTTC; CDR3: CASSDGQTSGGESSYNEQFF
V: TRBV4-1; D: TRBD1; J: TRBJ1-6; length: 15; size: -; DNA: TGCGCCAGCAGCCAAGTGGACAGGGGTTATTCACCCCTCCACTTT; CDR3: CASSQVDRGYSPLHF
V: TRBV4-3; D: -; J: TRBJ2-2; length: 16; size: -; DNA: TGCGCCAGCAGCCCCCGGGGTAGCGGGAACACCGGGGAGCTGTTTTTT; CDR3: CASSPRGSGNTGELFF
V: TRBV6-5; D: -; J: TRBJ2-7; length: 15; size: -; DNA: TGTGCCAGCAGCCCCGGAGGGGTCATTTCCTACGAGCAGTACTTC; CDR3: CASSPGGVISYEQYF
V: TRBV5-1; D: -; J: TRBJ1-1; length: 15; size: -; DNA: TGCGCCAGCAGCTTGGGTGACAGATTGAACACTGAAGCTTTCTTT; CDR3: CASSLGDRLNTEAFF
V: TRBV29-1; D: TRBD1; J: TRBJ1-1; length: 12; size: -; DNA: TGCAGCGTTGTACCAGGGGGCACTGAAGCTTTCTTT; CDR3: CSVVPGGTEAFF
V: TRBV7-3; D: -; J: TRBJ2-2; length: 14; size: -; DNA: TGTGCCAGCAGCCAGGCTCCTCGTTCCGGGGAGCTGTTTTTT; CDR3: CASSQAPRSGELFF
V: TRBV25-1; D: -; J: TRBJ2-1; length: 14; size: -; DNA: TGTGCCAGCAGTGCCTCCCCAGGTGCCCATGAGCAGTTCTTC; CDR3: CASSASPGAHEQFF
V: TRBV5-1; D: TRBD1; J: TRBJ1-1; length: 14; size: -; DNA: TGCGCCAGCAGCTTGGGGACAGGGAAGACTGAAGCTTTCTTT; CDR3: CASSLGTGKTEAFF
V: TRBV2; D: TRBD1; J: TRBJ1-4; length: 15; size: -; DNA: TGTGCCAGCAGAGATCCGGGACAGGGGGCAGAAAAACTGTTTTTT; CDR3: CASRDPGQGAEKLFF
V: TRBV14; D: TRBD1; J: TRBJ2-7; length: 14; size: -; DNA: TGTGCCAGCAGCCGAGACAGGGGGCAGTACGAGCAGTACTTC; CDR3: CASSRDRGQYEQYF
V: TRBV5-1; D: TRBD1; J: TRBJ1-2; length: 14; size: -; DNA: TGCGCCAGCAGCTTGAGGGACAGAAACTATGGCTACACCTTC; CDR3: CASSLRDRNYGYTF
V: TRBV10-3; D: TRBD1; J: TRBJ1-4; length: 14; size: -; DNA: TGTGCCATCACCCCGGGACAGGGCTCTGGAAAACTGTTTTTT; CDR3: CAITPGQGSGKLFF
V: TRBV5-6; D: -; J: TRBJ1-4; length: 14; size: -; DNA: TGTGCCAGCAGCTTTGGCGGTCTTAATGAAAAACTGTTTTTT; CDR3: CASSFGGLNEKLFF
V: TRBV21-1; D: -; J: TRBJ1-1; length: 17; size: -; DNA: TGTGCCAGCAGCAAAATTCCAGGGAAGGCGGAGAACACTGAAGCTTTCTTT; CDR3: CASSKIPGKAENTEAFF
V: TRBV10-1; D: TRBD2; J: TRBJ2-1; length: 15; size: -; DNA: TGCGCCAGGGCGGAGCGGGGGGACATCTACAATGAGCAGTTCTTC; CDR3: CARAERGDIYNEQFF
V: TRBV11-3; D: -; J: TRBJ2-1; length: 15; size: -; DNA: TGTGCCAGCAGCTTTACAGATAAGGCCTACAATGAGCAGTTCTTC; CDR3: CASSFTDKAYNEQFF
V: TRBV5-1; D: -; J: TRBJ1-1; length: 15; size: -; DNA: TGCGCCAGCAGCTTGACGTACCGGGGCCCGGGAGTAGCTTTCTTT; CDR3: CASSLTYRGPGVAFF
V: TRBV7-2; D: TRBD1; J: TRBJ1-4; length: 15; size: few; DNA: TGTGCCAGCAGCTTAGCAGGGGGCGTTGGTGAAAAACTGTTTTTT; CDR3: CASSLAGGVGEKLFF
V: TRBV19; D: TRBD1; J: TRBJ1-1; length: 15; size: -; DNA: TGTGCCAGTAGTACTAGACAGGGTATGAACACTGAAGCTTTCTTT; CDR3: CASSTRQGMNTEAFF
V: TRBV7-2; D: -; J: TRBJ1-2; length: 17; size: -; DNA: TGTGCCAGCAGCTTAGAAATTTTAGGGGCAGGGGCTCATGGCTACACCTTC; CDR3: CASSLEILGAGAHGYTF
V: TRBV5-1; D: TRBD1; J: TRBJ2-7; length: 16; size: -; DNA: TGCGCCAGCAGCTTGGGGACAGGGGTTGTCTCCTACGAGCAGTACTTC; CDR3: CASSLGTGVVSYEQYF
V: TRBV11-2; D: -; J: TRBJ1-6; length: 15; size: -; DNA: TGTGCCAGCAGCAGCCCCAGCCTAGCCAATTCACCCCTCCACTTT; CDR3: CASSSPSLANSPLHF
V: TRBV5-1; D: -; J: TRBJ2-2; length: 14; size: -; DNA: TGCGCCTCCCTCCGGGTATACGGCACCGGGGAGCTGTTTTTT; CDR3: CASLRVYGTGELFF
V: TRBV15; D: TRBD1; J: TRBJ2-3; length: 16; size: -; DNA: TGTGCCACCAGCCCCCGGAGTGGACAGGGGGCGAATACGCAGTATTTT; CDR3: CATSPRSGQGANTQYF
V: TRBV6-1; D: -; J: TRBJ2-5; length: 14; size: -; DNA: TGTGCCATCCACCGGGACAACCTCCAAGAGACCCAGTACTTC; CDR3: CAIHRDNLQETQYF
V: TRBV11-2; D: -; J: TRBJ2-3; length: 16; size: -; DNA: TGTGCCAGCAGCTTAGTTATAGGGGGTACCACAGATACGCAGTATTTT; CDR3: CASSLVIGGTTDTQYF
V: TRBV7-6; D: TRBD2; J: TRBJ2-1; length: 16; size: -; DNA: TGTGCCAGCAGCTTAGTTGGCGGGGGGGGAACCAATGAGCAGTTCTTC; CDR3: CASSLVGGGGTNEQFF
V: TRBV6-5; D: -; J: TRBJ1-2; length: 15; size: -; DNA: TGTGCCAGCAGCCTCGCCCCATCATCGGTTCGAAGCTACACCTTC; CDR3: CASSLAPSSVRSYTF
V: TRBV7-7; D: -; J: TRBJ2-1; length: 14; size: -; DNA: TGTGCCAGCAGCCCGAGCAGGTCCTACAATGAGCAGTTCTTC; CDR3: CASSPSRSYNEQFF
V: TRBV10-3; D: -; J: TRBJ1-2; length: 14; size: -; DNA: TGTGCCATCACCCTCGAGGCCCGGGGAGAGGGCTACACCTTC; CDR3: CAITLEARGEGYTF
V: TRBV30; D: -; J: TRBJ1-6; length: 15; size: -; DNA: TGTGCCTGGAGTGCTGGGAGATTTAATTATTCACCCCTCCACTTT; CDR3: CAWSAGRFNYSPLHF
V: TRBV5-1; D: TRBD1; J: TRBJ2-4; length: 17; size: -; DNA: TGCGCCAGCAGTTACTCAGGACAGGGAATGGCCAAAAACATTCAGTACTTC; CDR3: CASSYSGQGMAKNIQYF
V: TRBV6-5; D: TRBD1; J: TRBJ1-2; length: 14; size: -; DNA: TGTGCCAGCAGCCCGCCCGGGACAGGGGAATGCTACACCTTC; CDR3: CASSPPGTGECYTF
V: TRBV5-6; D: TRBD2; J: TRBJ2-3; length: 16; size: -; DNA: TGTGCCAGCAGCTTTGGTCTAGCGGGGGGGCTGGATACGCAGTATTTT; CDR3: CASSFGLAGGLDTQYF